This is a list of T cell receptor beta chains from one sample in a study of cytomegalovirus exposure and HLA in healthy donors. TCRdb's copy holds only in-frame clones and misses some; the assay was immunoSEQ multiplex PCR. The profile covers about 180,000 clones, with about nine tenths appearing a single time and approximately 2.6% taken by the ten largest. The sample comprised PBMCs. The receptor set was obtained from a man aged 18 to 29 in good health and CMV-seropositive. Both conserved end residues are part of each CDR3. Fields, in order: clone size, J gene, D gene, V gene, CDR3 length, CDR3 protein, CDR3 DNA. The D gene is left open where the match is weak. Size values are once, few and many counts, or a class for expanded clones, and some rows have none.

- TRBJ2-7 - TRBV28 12 CASSLSRDKQYF TGTGCCAGCAGTTTATCCAGGGACAAGCAGTACTTC
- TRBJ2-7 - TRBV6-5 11 CASSYEEAEYF TGTGCCAGCAGTTATGAAGAGGCGGAGTACTTC
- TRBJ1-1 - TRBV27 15 CASSHLTVLGTEAFF TGTGCCAGCAGCCACTTGACAGTACTTGGAACTGAAGCTTTCTTT
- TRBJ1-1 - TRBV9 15 CASSVRSDRNTEAFF TGTGCCAGCAGCGTCCGATCGGACAGGAACACTGAAGCTTTCTTT
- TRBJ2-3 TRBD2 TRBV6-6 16 CASSYSREPPTDTQYF TGTGCCAGCAGTTACTCGCGGGAGCCCCCCACAGATACGCAGTATTTT
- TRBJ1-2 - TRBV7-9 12 CASSLGGGGYTF TGTGCCAGCAGCTTGGGGGGTGGCGGCTACACCTTC
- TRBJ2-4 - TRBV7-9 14 CASSFGAGSNIQYF TGTGCCAGCAGCTTTGGGGCAGGTAGCAACATTCAGTACTTC
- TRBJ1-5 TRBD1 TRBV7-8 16 CASRPSRTGFNQPQHF TGTGCCAGCAGACCTAGCAGGACAGGCTTCAATCAGCCCCAGCATTTT
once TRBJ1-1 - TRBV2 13 CATPGGGGTEAFF TGTGCCACTCCGGGGGGGGGTGGAACTGAAGCTTTCTTT
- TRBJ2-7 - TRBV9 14 CASSVGDGTYEQYF TGTGCCAGCAGCGTCGGAGACGGCACCTACGAGCAGTACTTC
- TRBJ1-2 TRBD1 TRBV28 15 CASSWGQGPNYGYTF TGTGCCAGCAGTTGGGGACAGGGGCCGAACTATGGCTACACCTTC
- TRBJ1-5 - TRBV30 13 CAWNGAAGQPQHF TGTGCCTGGAACGGGGCAGCGGGACAGCCCCAGCATTTT
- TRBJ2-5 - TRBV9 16 CASSAWGGMGQETQYF TGTGCCAGCAGCGCGTGGGGGGGCATGGGCCAAGAGACCCAGTACTTC
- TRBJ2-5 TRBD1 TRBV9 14 CASSGRGQGETQYF TGTGCCAGCAGCGGAAGAGGACAGGGGGAGACCCAGTACTTC
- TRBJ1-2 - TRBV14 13 CASSPNSLYGYTF TGTGCCAGCAGCCCAAACAGCCTCTATGGCTACACCTTC
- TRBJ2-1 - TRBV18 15 CASSGGGYGYNEQFF TGTGCCAGCTCCGGAGGAGGGTACGGCTACAATGAGCAGTTCTTC
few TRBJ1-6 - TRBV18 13 CASSLGGESPLHF TGTGCCAGCTCACTAGGGGGGGAATCACCCCTCCACTTT
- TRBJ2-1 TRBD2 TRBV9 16 CASSGSTSGSTDEQFF TGTGCCAGCAGCGGAAGCACTAGCGGGAGTACCGATGAGCAGTTCTTC
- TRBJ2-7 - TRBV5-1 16 CASSYEPPASSYEQYF TGCGCCAGCAGCTACGAGCCGCCAGCGTCCTCCTACGAGCAGTACTTC
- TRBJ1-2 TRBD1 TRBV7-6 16 CASSSSPRGQDYGYTF TGTGCCAGCAGCTCATCCCCCAGGGGGCAGGACTATGGCTACACCTTC
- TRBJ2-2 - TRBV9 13 CASSVLRAGELFF TGTGCCAGCAGCGTTCTCAGGGCCGGGGAGCTGTTTTTT
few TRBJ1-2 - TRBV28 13 CASSVSGVYGYTF TGTGCCAGCAGTGTCTCAGGGGTCTATGGCTACACCTTC